Listed below are T cell receptor beta chains from one sample, sequenced in a study of T cell responses to AZD1222 COVID-19 vaccine. The protocol was immunoSEQ multiplex PCR, while the TCRdb copy is restricted to in-frame clones and leaves out a portion. Of 73,000 or so clones in the sample, around 80% were seen once. Here the sequenced sample was peripheral blood, taken 28 days after the second AZD1222 dose. These receptors came from an adult who received the AZD1222 COVID-19 vaccine. Each CDR3 is given with its conserved first and last residue. Fields, in order: D gene, J gene, V gene, CDR3 length, CDR3 protein. D genes are given only for firm matches.

TRBD1,TRBJ2-1,TRBV7-8,13,CASRPGQINEQFF
TRBD2,TRBJ2-3,TRBV28,19,CASSLRNIAGTVRGDTQYF
-,TRBJ2-3,TRBV29-1,15,CSVEPAGVGTEAQYF
TRBD1,TRBJ2-7,TRBV7-9,14,CASRRGAGGEEQYF
TRBD2,TRBJ2-5,TRBV18,15,CASSPLAGDGETQYF
TRBD1,TRBJ1-4,TRBV5-8,17,CASSLGTGTFTNEKLFF
-,TRBJ1-1,TRBV19,14,CASCDGQQNTEAFF
-,TRBJ2-1,TRBV5-1,13,CASSRQLVNEQFF
-,TRBJ1-2,TRBV7-2,13,CASSRWGGYGYTF
-,TRBJ1-2,TRBV27,13,CASRPTGFYGYTF
-,TRBJ2-7,TRBV2,14,CASIPTAGPYEQYF
-,TRBJ2-1,TRBV27,13,CASSFGRNNEQFF
-,TRBJ2-2,TRBV11-1,11,CASSLAGELFF
TRBD1,TRBJ2-3,TRBV6-5,15,CASTQRTGALDTQYF
TRBD1,TRBJ1-1,TRBV19,14,CASSTNPTGLEAFF
-,TRBJ2-2,TRBV15,17,CATSRDGAGRGTGELFF
TRBD1,TRBJ1-4,TRBV7-2,17,CASSFRQGSPTNEKLFF
TRBD1,TRBJ2-7,TRBV29-1,13,CSVEDPTGAEQYF
TRBD2,TRBJ2-4,TRBV27,17,CASSRGTSGGALNIQYF
-,TRBJ2-5,TRBV6-5,14,CASSLSGIEETQYF
-,TRBJ2-1,TRBV24-1,12,CATSEDRGEQFF
-,TRBJ2-5,TRBV9,13,CASSGLGEETQYF
TRBD1,TRBJ2-7,TRBV5-1,13,CASSQGQVHEQYF
-,TRBJ1-1,TRBV29-1,13,CSAARGAQTEAFF
TRBD1,TRBJ2-7,TRBV28,14,CASTAQGVDYEQYF
-,TRBJ2-7,TRBV14,14,CASSQYPRSYEQYF
-,TRBJ2-7,TRBV6-2/TRBV6-3,14,CASSYAVPPYEQYF
TRBD1,TRBJ2-2,TRBV5-4,16,CASSLVGQGITGELFF
TRBD2,TRBJ2-3,TRBV24-1,17,CATSDRGLAGFTDTQYF
-,TRBJ2-7,TRBV7-9,12,CASQGQTYEQYF
-,TRBJ1-2,TRBV6-2/TRBV6-3,14,CASSYADGSLGYTF
-,TRBJ2-5,TRBV7-2,14,CASSWTPSGETQYF
-,TRBJ2-7,TRBV4-3,15,CASSQTRRGGYEQYF
-,TRBJ1-4,TRBV30,13,CAWSVGGREKLFF